These 2 T cell receptor beta chains originate from one sample sequenced in a study of PD-L1 blockade in urothelial cancer. Method: immunoSEQ multiplex PCR; TCRdb's copy keeps in-frame clones and lacks some. The sample shows about 45,000 clones, 82% of them seen only once. Time point of the sample: peripheral blood 6 weeks after treatment start. The material sequenced was PBMCs, taken around atezolizumab (anti-PD-L1) treatment. The receptors derive from a man aged 55-75 years with urothelial cancer.

Only one count was recorded for this clone. The chain is built from TRBV25-1 and TRBJ2-1; 10 nucleotides line up with TRBD1. CDR1 is MGHDK and CDR2 is SYGVNS in the germline V gene. The CDR3 is 16 residues long. Losses at the gene ends were 3 bases for V and 7 bases for J; bases not matched to a gene: 9. The CDR3 protein is CASSDSGQGIINEQFF. As DNA, the CDR3 is TGTGCCAGCAGTGATTCGGGACAGGGGATAATAAATGAGCAGTTCTTC. Looking up the rest from reference TRBV25-1 and TRBJ2-1 gives the full variable domain: EADIYQTPRYLVIGTGKKITLECSQTMGHDKMYWYQQDPGMELHLIHYSYGVNSTEKGDLSSESTVSRIRTEHFPLTLESARPSHTSQYLCASSDSGQGIINEQFFGPGTRLTVL.

This chain connects TRBV15 to TRBJ2-1; TRBD1 aligns across 7 bases. The CDR3 sequence is 16 residues long. J gave up 12 bases and V 5 bases, and 19 bases lay outside the gene matches. Looked up from germline, CDR1 is LNHNV and CDR2 is YYDKDF (reference sequence). The CDR3 loop reads CATSPRLAGGILGQFF. CDR3 sequence (DNA): TGTGCCACCAGCCCCAGGTTAGCAGGGGGAATTTTAGGGCAGTTCTTC.